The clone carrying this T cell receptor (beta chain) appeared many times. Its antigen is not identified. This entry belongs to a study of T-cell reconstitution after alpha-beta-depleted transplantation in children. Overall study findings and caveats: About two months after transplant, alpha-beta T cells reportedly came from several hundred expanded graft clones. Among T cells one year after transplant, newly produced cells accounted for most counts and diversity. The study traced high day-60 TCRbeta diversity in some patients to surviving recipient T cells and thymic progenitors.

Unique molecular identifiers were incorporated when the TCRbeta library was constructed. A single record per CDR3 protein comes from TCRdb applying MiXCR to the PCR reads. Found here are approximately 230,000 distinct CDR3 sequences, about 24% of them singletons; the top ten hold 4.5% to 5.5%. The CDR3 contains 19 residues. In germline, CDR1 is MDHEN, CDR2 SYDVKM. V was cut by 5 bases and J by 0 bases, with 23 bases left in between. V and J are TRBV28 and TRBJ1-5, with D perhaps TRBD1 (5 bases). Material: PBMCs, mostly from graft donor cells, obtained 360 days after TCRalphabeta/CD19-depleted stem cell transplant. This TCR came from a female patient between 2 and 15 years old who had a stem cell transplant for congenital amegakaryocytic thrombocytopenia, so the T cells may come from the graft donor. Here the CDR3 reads CASSPGRGSAIYSNQPQHF. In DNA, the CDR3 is TGTGCCAGCAGTCCTGGACGGGGGTCGGCCATTTATAGCAATCAGCCCCAGCATTTT.